The 17 T cell receptor beta chains reported below all come from one sample, sequenced in a study of T-cell reconstitution after alpha-beta-depleted transplantation in children. As it was prepared, the TCRbeta library received unique molecular identifiers. TCRdb re-analysed the PCR reads in MiXCR, keeping a single row per CDR3 protein. The table includes roughly 350,000 distinct CDR3 sequences, approximately 10% detected once. Sequencing used PBMCs from the stem cell graft donor, obtained from the stem cell graft. These receptors came from a human donor who donated a stem cell graft to a child with acute lymphoblastic leukemia.

This clonotype was found a few times. J is TRBJ2-7 and V is TRBV7-2; D perhaps matches TRBD1 (6 bases). Between the trimmed V and J ends, which lost 0 bases and 0 bases, there was a span of 9 bases. The CDR3 is 15 residues long. The germline V gene has CDR1 SGHTA and CDR2 FQGNSA. The CDR3 loop reads CASSLALQGSYEQYF. The CDR3 DNA reads TGTGCCAGCAGCTTAGCGTTACAGGGCTCCTACGAGCAGTACTTC.

The chain is built from TRBV20-1 and TRBJ2-1, with D perhaps matching TRBD2 (6 bases). Germline loops: CDR1 DFQATT, CDR2 SNEGSKA (reference sequence). With 5 bases removed from V and 8 bases from J, the gap between germline ends came to 16 bases. This CDR3 has 13 residues. CDR3 bases: TGCAGTGCTGGGACTCTCAATTGGGATGAGCAGTTCTTC. Translation gives CSAGTLNWDEQFF.

V gene TRBV19 combines with J gene TRBJ2-7; TRBD1 agrees at 9 bases. CDR3 size: 15 residues. Germline CDR1 is LNHDA and CDR2 is SQIVND (reference sequence). V shed 4 bases, J shed 4 bases, and the junction held 8 bases outside the gene matches. CDR3 in amino acids: CASSRAGTGKYEQYF. The CDR3 nucleotides read TGTGCCAGTAGTAGAGCCGGGACAGGGAAATACGAGCAGTACTTC.

This clonotype was recorded many times. The V and J genes are TRBV4-1 and TRBJ2-2, with D perhaps TRBD2 (6 bases). The CDR3 sequence is 21 residues long. Germline V gene sequence: CDR1 MGHRA, CDR2 YSYEKL. V lost 0 bases to trimming and J lost 0 bases, with 23 bases between them. CDR3 sequence (DNA): TGCGCCAGCAGCCAAGAATTGAGTATTTTGGCGGGGTTAACGAACACCGGGGAGCTGTTTTTT. Amino acid sequence: CASSQELSILAGLTNTGELFF.

In this sample, this clonotype turned up many times. The chain employs TRBV7-2 and TRBJ2-7; TRBD2 matches at 12 bases. Germline CDR1 and CDR2: SGHTA and FQGNSA. V lost 3 bases to trimming and J lost 3 bases; unmatched junction nucleotides: 0. The CDR3 sequence is 14 residues long. The CDR3 region is CASSLGLAGYEQYF. In nucleotides, the CDR3 is TGTGCCAGCAGCTTGGGACTAGCGGGCTACGAGCAGTACTTC.

The sample holds many counts of this clonotype. This chain links TRBV7-2 with TRBJ2-3, with unresolved D. Trimming left V 5 bases short and J 6 bases short, with 18 bases between. The CDR3 extends over 15 amino acids. The germline gives CDR1 SGHTA, CDR2 FQGNSA. This chain's CDR3 is CASSEGRLDRDTQYF. The CDR3 DNA reads as TGTGCCAGCAGCGAAGGACGGTTGGATCGGGATACGCAGTATTTT.

This clonotype was seen a few times. The chain is built from TRBV29-1 and TRBJ1-1; D might be TRBD1 (5 bases). V lost 2 bases and J lost 0, with 7 bases in between. This CDR3 has 13 amino acids. Germline V gives CDR1 SQVTM, CDR2 ANQGSEA. The CDR3 DNA reads TGCAGCGTTGAACAGGGCTTGAACACTGAAGCTTTCTTT. This gives the protein CSVEQGLNTEAFF.

This chain connects TRBV15 to TRBJ1-2; tentatively, D is TRBD1 (5 bases). V gave up 3 bases and J gave up 2 bases, with 13 bases separating them. The CDR3 is 15 amino acids. CDR1 is LNHNV and CDR2 is YYDKDF in the germline V gene (reference sequence). CDR3 bases: TGTGCCACCAGCAGTACCGGGGCCCAAAACTATGGCTACACCTTC. The encoded protein is CATSSTGAQNYGYTF.

This chain joins TRBV19 and TRBJ2-1; 11 bases fit TRBD1. Germline lookup yields CDR1 LNHDA and CDR2 SQIVND (reference sequence). This CDR3 contains 15 residues. The junction had 7 bases not matched to a gene; V was cut back by 6 bases and J by 6 bases. Written as DNA, the CDR3 is TGTGCCAGTAGGATTCCGGGACAGGGGGTCAATGAGCAGTTCTTC. Amino acids: CASRIPGQGVNEQFF.

This clonotype was detected many times. The chain couples TRBV3-1 to TRBJ2-3; no definite D call. The CDR3 is made up of 13 amino acids. Trimming cost V 0 bases and J 6 bases, with 7 bases left between them. CDR1 and CDR2 (germline): LGHDT, YNNKEL (reference sequence). The CDR3 nucleotides are TGTGCCAGCAGCCAAGAGTCGTGGGATACGCAGTATTTT. Protein product: CASSQESWDTQYF.

CDR3 nucleotide sequence: TGTGCCAGCAGCCCCGGGACGGTTACCCTTGGCACCGGGGAGCTGTTTTTT. Residues: CASSPGTVTLGTGELFF. V is TRBV7-9 and J is TRBJ2-2; D is possibly TRBD1 or TRBD2 (5 bases each). The length of the CDR3 is 17 residues. Trimming pared 5 bases from V and 4 bases from J, leaving 20 bases between. Germline V gene sequence: CDR1 SEHNR, CDR2 FQNEAQ (reference sequence).

The chain couples TRBV6-1 to TRBJ1-3; no definite D call. This CDR3 spans 13 amino acids. The V and J ends lost 5 bases and 3 bases respectively, with 8 bases between them. Germline V gene sequence: CDR1 MNHNS, CDR2 SASEGT. This CDR3 reads CASSPGLGNTIYF. As DNA, the CDR3 is TGTGCCAGCAGTCCTGGACTTGGAAACACCATATATTTT.

The table lists this clonotype with many counts. J is TRBJ2-1 and V is TRBV11-2; tentative D call: TRBD2 (6 bases). Trimming removed 3 bases at V and 5 bases at J, with 14 bases between. CDR3 length: 15 residues. Germline assignment: CDR1 SGHAT and CDR2 FQNNGV. DNA of the CDR3: TGTGCCAGCAGCTTTTTCGCGGGGACTGACAATGAGCAGTTCTTC. Its protein product is CASSFFAGTDNEQFF.

The rearrangement joins TRBV20-1 to TRBJ1-5; D is ambiguous. The CDR3 has 14 amino acids. The germline V gene has CDR1 DFQATT and CDR2 SNEGSKA (reference sequence). Trimming took 6 bases from V and 5 from J, leaving 17 bases between them. The CDR3 DNA is TGCAGTGCAACGGACCGACGTTCCTATCAGCCCCAGCATTTT. Translation: CSATDRRSYQPQHF.

The rearrangement joins TRBV6-1 to TRBJ2-1, with D perhaps matching TRBD1 or TRBD2 (5 bases each). The CDR3 runs to 15 residues. V lost 5 bases and J lost 5, with 16 bases in between. Germline CDR1 is MNHNS and CDR2 is SASEGT. CDR3 nucleotides: TGTGCCAGCAGTCGTGGGGCGGGTGGGCACAATGAGCAGTTCTTC. Protein sequence: CASSRGAGGHNEQFF.

In its sample, this clonotype was seen a few times. The genes are TRBV7-2 and TRBJ2-2; 7 bases align to TRBD2. Germline V gene data show CDR1 as SGHTA and CDR2 as FQGNSA. Trimming took 6 bases from V and 2 from J; bases not matched to a gene: 12. CDR3 size: 17 residues. CDR3 protein: CASSSHRDYSNTGELFF. The CDR3 bases are TGTGCCAGCAGTTCGCACCGGGACTACTCCAACACCGGGGAGCTGTTTTTT.

The chain uses TRBV29-1 and TRBJ2-7; possible D gene TRBD2, 7 bases. Trimming took off 5 bases at V and 4 bases at J, with 15 bases between the two ends. The CDR3 covers 13 residues. Germline values: CDR1 SQVTM, CDR2 ANQGSEA. CDR3 nucleotide sequence: TGCAGCGTTATAATGGGAGGGGGGTACGAGCAGTACTTC. Protein product: CSVIMGGGYEQYF.